This TCR beta chain appears in the sequencing data of a study of PD-L1 blockade in urothelial cancer. For the study at large: Blood analyses occurred 3 weeks (second dose) and 6 weeks post treatment start. When blood samples were assessed, the median T cell count was about 130,000.

Every PCR was spiked with synthetic TCR analog templates. Sequencing was performed with immunoSEQ multiplex PCR; in TCRdb, only in-frame clones are kept and a portion is missing. The data contain approximately 63,000 clones, approximately 75% of them singletons. This CDR3 is 13 amino acids long. In germline, CDR1 is SGHRS, CDR2 YFSETQ. With 1 base clipped from V and 6 bases from J, the junction kept 3 bases outside the gene matches. This clone was seen only a few times. Antigen specificity is unknown. Noted time point: pretreatment peripheral blood. Study-level points and caveats: Tumor-associated TCR clones expanded more in blood at 3 weeks in patients with durable benefit.

V gene TRBV5-1 combines with J gene TRBJ1-2; TRBD1 aligns across 7 bases. The TCR sequence derives from a man between 70 and 80 years old with urothelial cancer. This sample comprised PBMCs, obtained around atezolizumab (anti-PD-L1) treatment. For the CDR3, the DNA is TGCGCCAGCAGCTTGTATACAGGGGATGGCTACACCTTC. Translating gives CASSLYTGDGYTF.